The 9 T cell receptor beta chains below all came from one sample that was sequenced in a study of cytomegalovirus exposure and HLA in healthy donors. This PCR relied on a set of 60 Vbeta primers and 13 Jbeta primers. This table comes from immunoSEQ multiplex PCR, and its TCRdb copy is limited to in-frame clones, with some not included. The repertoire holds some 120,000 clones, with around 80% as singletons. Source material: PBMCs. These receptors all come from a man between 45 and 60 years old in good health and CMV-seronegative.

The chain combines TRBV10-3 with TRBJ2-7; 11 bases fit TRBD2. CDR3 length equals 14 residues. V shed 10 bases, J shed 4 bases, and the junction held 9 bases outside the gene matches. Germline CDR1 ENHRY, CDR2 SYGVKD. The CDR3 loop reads CATSGTSGLYEQYF. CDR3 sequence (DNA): TGTGCCACCTCCGGGACTAGCGGACTTTACGAGCAGTACTTC.

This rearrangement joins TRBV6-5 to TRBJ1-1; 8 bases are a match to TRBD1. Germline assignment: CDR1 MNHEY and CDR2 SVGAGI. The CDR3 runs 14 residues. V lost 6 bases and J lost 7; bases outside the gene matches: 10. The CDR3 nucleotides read TGTGCCAGCAGCATCGGGACAGGTTCATTTGAAGCTTTCTTT. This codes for CASSIGTGSFEAFF.

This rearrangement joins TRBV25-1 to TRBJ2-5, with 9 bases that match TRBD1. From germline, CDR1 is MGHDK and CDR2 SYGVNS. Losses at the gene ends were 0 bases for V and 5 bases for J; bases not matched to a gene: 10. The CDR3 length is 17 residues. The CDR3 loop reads CASSEYYGTGPKETQYF. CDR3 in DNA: TGTGCCAGCAGTGAATACTATGGGACAGGGCCTAAGGAGACCCAGTACTTC. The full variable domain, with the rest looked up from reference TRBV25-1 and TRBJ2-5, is EADIYQTPRYLVIGTGKKITLECSQTMGHDKMYWYQQDPGMELHLIHYSYGVNSTEKGDLSSESTVSRIRTEHFPLTLESARPSHTSQYLCASSEYYGTGPKETQYFGPGTRLLVL.

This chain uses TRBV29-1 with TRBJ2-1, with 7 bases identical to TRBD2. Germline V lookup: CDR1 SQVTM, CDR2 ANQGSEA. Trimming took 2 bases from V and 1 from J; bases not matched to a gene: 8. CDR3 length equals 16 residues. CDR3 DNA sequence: TGCAGCGTTGAACGGTCCAGCGGGGTTTCCTACAATGAGCAGTTCTTC. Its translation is CSVERSSGVSYNEQFF.

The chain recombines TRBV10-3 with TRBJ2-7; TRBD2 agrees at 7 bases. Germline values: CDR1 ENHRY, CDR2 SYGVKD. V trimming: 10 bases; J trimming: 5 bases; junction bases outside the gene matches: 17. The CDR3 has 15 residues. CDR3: CATNGRGGRAHEQYF. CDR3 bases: TGTGCCACCAACGGGAGAGGAGGGAGGGCTCACGAGCAGTACTTC.

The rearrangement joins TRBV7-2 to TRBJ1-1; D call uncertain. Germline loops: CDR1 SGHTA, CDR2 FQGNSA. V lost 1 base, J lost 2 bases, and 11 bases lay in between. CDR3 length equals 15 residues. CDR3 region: CASSLGGGGNTEAFF. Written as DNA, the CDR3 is TGTGCCAGCAGCTTAGGGGGAGGAGGAAACACTGAAGCTTTCTTT.

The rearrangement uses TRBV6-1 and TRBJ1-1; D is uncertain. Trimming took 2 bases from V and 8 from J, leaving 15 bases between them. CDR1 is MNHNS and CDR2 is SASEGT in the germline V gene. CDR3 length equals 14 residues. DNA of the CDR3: TGTGCCAGCAGTGAATGGGAGGGCAGATGGGAAGCTTTCTTT. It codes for CASSEWEGRWEAFF.

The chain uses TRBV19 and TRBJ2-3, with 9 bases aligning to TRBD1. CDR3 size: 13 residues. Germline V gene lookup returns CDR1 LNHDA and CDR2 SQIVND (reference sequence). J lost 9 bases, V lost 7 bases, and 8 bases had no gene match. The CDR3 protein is CASNGQGPGTQYF. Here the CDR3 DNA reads TGTGCCAGTAACGGACAGGGGCCTGGCACGCAGTATTTT.

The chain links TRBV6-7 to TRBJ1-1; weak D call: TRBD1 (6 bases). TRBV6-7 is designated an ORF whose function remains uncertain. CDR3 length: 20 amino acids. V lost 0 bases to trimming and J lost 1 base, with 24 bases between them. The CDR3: CASSYSTIRQAEPTNTEAFF. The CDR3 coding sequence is TGTGCCAGCAGTTACTCAACCATTCGACAGGCAGAACCTACGAACACTGAAGCTTTCTTT.